This T cell receptor (beta chain) stems from a study of blood T cell repertoires in COVID-19. Study at large: Spain, Italy and the United States supplied samples that represented acute and convalescent COVID-19. Sample material is recorded as cDNA or gDNA derived from T cells, B-cell-depleted T cells, or PBMCs.

Participants were placed into cohorts based on the clinical history they reported. The CDR3 is made up of 14 amino acids. Trimming cost V 1 base and J 7 bases, with 14 bases left between them. Per the germline V gene, CDR1 is LGHDT and CDR2 is YNNKEL (reference sequence). Sequencing used immunoSEQ multiplex PCR; TCRdb keeps in-frame clones, though not all of them. The profile shows 250,000 or so clones, over 80% of them singletons. This clonotype originated in a woman aged 25 to 39 with acute COVID-19. This chain uses TRBV3-1 (or the pseudogene TRBV3-2) with TRBJ2-7, with a tentative D call TRBD1 (6 bases). Material: PBMCs or T cells enriched from blood (not recorded which). The CDR3 nucleotides are TGTGCCAGCAGCCAAGTACAGGGATCGGGGGAGCAGTACTTC. The encoded protein is CASSQVQGSGEQYF.